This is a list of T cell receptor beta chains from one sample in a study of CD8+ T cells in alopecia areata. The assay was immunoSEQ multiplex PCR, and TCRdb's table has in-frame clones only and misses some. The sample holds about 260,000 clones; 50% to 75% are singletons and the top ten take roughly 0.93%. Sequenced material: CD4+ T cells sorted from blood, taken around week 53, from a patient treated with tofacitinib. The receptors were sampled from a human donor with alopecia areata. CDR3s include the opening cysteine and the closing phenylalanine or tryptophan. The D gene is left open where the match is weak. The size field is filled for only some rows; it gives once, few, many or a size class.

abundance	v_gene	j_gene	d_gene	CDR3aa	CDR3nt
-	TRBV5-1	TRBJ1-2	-	CASSPAGARSNYGYTF	TGCGCCAGCAGCCCGGCGGGGGCCAGGTCTAACTATGGCTACACCTTC
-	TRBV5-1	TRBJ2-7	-	CASSLGRQQYF	TGCGCCAGCAGCTTGGGAAGACAGCAGTACTTC
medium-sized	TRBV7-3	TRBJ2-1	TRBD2	CASSPPGSGGRNEQFF	TGTGCCAGCAGCCCCCCAGGTAGCGGGGGCAGAAATGAGCAGTTCTTC
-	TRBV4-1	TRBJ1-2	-	CASSPQDLYGYTF	TGCGCCAGCAGCCCGCAGGACCTATATGGCTACACCTTC
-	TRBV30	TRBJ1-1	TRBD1	CASGQGRIEAFF	TGTGCCTCTGGACAGGGAAGGATAGAAGCTTTCTTT
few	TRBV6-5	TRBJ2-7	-	CASSYVPGPLPYEQYF	TGTGCCAGCAGTTACGTTCCGGGCCCCCTCCCCTACGAGCAGTACTTC
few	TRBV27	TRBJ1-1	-	CASSPTGLQSAEAFF	TGTGCCAGCAGTCCAACTGGTCTTCAATCGGCTGAAGCTTTCTTT
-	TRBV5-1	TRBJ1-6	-	CASSLTTGSSYNSPLHF	TGCGCCAGCAGCTTGACCACAGGAAGCTCCTATAATTCACCCCTCCACTTT
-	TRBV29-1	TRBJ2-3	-	CSVVNTYTDTQYF	TGCAGCGTTGTGAACACCTACACAGATACGCAGTATTTT
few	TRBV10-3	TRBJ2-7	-	CASRLAAEPHYEQYF	TGTGCCAGCAGGCTCGCGGCAGAACCCCACTACGAGCAGTACTTC
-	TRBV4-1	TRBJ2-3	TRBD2	CASSQVLGTRSTDTQYF	TGCGCCAGCAGCCAGGTTCTCGGGACTAGGTCCACAGATACGCAGTATTTT
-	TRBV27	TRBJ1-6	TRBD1	CASRARQGDNSPLHF	TGTGCCAGCAGGGCCCGACAGGGCGATAATTCACCCCTCCACTTT
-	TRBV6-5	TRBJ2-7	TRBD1	CASSHRDRFSYEQYF	TGTGCCAGCAGCCACCGGGACAGGTTCTCCTACGAGCAGTACTTC
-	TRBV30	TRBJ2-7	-	CAWRPPGWFSHEQYF	TGTGCCTGGAGGCCGCCAGGGTGGTTTTCCCACGAGCAGTACTTC
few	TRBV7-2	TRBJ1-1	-	CASSVLKRGRRTEAFF	TGTGCCAGCAGCGTTCTAAAAAGGGGCCGGAGAACTGAAGCTTTCTTT
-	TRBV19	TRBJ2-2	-	CASSIVGPPGELFF	TGTGCCAGTAGTATTGTAGGGCCCCCCGGGGAGCTGTTTTTT
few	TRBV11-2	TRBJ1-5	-	CASSLDVSSHNQPQHF	TGTGCCAGCAGCTTAGATGTGTCATCCCACAATCAGCCCCAGCATTTT
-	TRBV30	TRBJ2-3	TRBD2	CAWSPLAGGPDTQYF	TGTGCCTGGAGTCCACTAGCGGGGGGGCCAGATACGCAGTATTTT
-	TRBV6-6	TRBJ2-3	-	CASSYMSDTQYF	TGTGCCAGCAGTTACATGTCAGATACGCAGTATTTT
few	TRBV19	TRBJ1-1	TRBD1	CASSDRGLNTEAFF	TGTGCCAGTAGTGACAGGGGATTGAACACTGAAGCTTTCTTT
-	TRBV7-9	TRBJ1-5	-	CASSQLWTPNNQPQHF	TGTGCCAGCAGCCAACTCTGGACTCCTAACAATCAGCCCCAGCATTTT
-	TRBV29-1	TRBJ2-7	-	CSVTSDNYEQYF	TGCAGCGTTACTTCGGACAACTACGAGCAGTACTTC
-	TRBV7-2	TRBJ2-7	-	CASSLGGVREQYF	TGTGCCAGCAGCTTAGGGGGAGTGCGCGAGCAGTACTTC
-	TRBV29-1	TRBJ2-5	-	CSVARSQETQYF	TGCAGCGTTGCCAGATCCCAAGAGACCCAGTACTTC
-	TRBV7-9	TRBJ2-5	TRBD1	CASSRRKLGQGAGETQYF	TGTGCCAGCAGCCGGCGTAAATTGGGACAGGGGGCAGGGGAGACCCAGTACTTC
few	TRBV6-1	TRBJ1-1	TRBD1	CASSVRGLAEAFF	TGTGCCAGCAGTGTCAGGGGGCTCGCTGAAGCTTTCTTT
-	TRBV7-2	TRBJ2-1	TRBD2	CASSPLTSGGRNEQFF	TGTGCCAGCAGCCCCTTGACTAGCGGGGGACGGAATGAGCAGTTCTTC
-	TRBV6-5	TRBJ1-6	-	CASRTHLNSPLHF	TGTGCCAGCAGGACGCATCTGAACTCACCCCTCCACTTT
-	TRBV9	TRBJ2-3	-	CASSASSRGWQGFDTQYF	TGTGCCAGCAGCGCCAGCTCGCGCGGGTGGCAGGGGTTTGATACGCAGTATTTT
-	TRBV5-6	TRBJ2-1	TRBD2	CASSKKTSGLYNEQFF	TGTGCCAGCAGCAAAAAGACTAGCGGGTTATACAATGAGCAGTTCTTC
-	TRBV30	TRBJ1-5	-	CAWSGEGNQPQHF	TGTGCCTGGAGCGGGGAGGGTAACCAGCCCCAGCATTTT
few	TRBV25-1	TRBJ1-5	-	CASSWGEGWQPQHF	TGTGCCAGCAGTTGGGGTGAGGGTTGGCAGCCCCAGCATTTT
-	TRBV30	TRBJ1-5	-	CAWSVHIQPQHF	TGTGCCTGGAGTGTGCACATTCAGCCCCAGCATTTT
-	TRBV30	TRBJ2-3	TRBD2	CAWSKGTSGGTDTQYF	TGTGCCTGGAGTAAAGGGACTAGCGGGGGGACAGATACGCAGTATTTT
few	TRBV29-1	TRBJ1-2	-	CSVRQEGYTF	TGCAGCGTTCGGCAGGAAGGCTACACCTTC
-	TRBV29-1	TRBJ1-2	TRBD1	CSADRVNYGYTF	TGCAGCGCCGACAGGGTTAACTATGGCTACACCTTC
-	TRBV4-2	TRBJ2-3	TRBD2	CASSQVEVLAGGTDTQYF	TGTGCCAGCAGCCAAGTGGAAGTGCTAGCGGGGGGGACAGATACGCAGTATTTT
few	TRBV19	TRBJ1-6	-	CASSPEGSPLHF	TGTGCCAGTAGCCCGGAGGGTTCACCCCTCCACTTT
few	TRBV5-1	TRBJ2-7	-	CASSLTAYEQYF	TGCGCCAGCAGCTTGACTGCCTACGAGCAGTACTTC
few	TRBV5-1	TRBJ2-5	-	CASKGLSEGETQYF	TGCGCCAGCAAAGGCCTTAGCGAGGGAGAGACCCAGTACTTC
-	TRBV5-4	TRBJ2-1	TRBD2	CASSLALAGGLNEQFF	TGTGCCAGCAGCTTGGCCCTAGCGGGGGGCCTCAATGAGCAGTTCTTC
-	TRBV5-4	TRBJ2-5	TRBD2	CASSSTSESETQYF	TGTGCCAGCAGCTCTACTAGCGAGTCTGAGACCCAGTACTTC
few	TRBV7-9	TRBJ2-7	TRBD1	CAGGTGPYEQYF	TGTGCCGGGGGGACAGGGCCCTACGAGCAGTACTTC
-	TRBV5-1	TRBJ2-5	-	CASSLGQQMGETQYF	TGCGCCAGCAGCTTGGGACAGCAGATGGGAGAGACCCAGTACTTC
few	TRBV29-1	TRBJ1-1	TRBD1	CSADREIVTEAFF	TGCAGCGCTGACAGGGAAATCGTCACTGAAGCTTTCTTT
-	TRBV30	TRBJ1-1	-	CAWSPLSGITEAFF	TGTGCCTGGAGTCCCCTCAGCGGGATCACTGAAGCTTTCTTT
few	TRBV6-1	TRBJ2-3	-	CASSAGWTDTQYF	TGTGCCAGCAGCGCAGGATGGACAGATACGCAGTATTTT
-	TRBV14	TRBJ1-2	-	CASSQGRLYGYTF	TGTGCCAGCAGCCAAGGCAGGCTCTATGGCTACACCTTC